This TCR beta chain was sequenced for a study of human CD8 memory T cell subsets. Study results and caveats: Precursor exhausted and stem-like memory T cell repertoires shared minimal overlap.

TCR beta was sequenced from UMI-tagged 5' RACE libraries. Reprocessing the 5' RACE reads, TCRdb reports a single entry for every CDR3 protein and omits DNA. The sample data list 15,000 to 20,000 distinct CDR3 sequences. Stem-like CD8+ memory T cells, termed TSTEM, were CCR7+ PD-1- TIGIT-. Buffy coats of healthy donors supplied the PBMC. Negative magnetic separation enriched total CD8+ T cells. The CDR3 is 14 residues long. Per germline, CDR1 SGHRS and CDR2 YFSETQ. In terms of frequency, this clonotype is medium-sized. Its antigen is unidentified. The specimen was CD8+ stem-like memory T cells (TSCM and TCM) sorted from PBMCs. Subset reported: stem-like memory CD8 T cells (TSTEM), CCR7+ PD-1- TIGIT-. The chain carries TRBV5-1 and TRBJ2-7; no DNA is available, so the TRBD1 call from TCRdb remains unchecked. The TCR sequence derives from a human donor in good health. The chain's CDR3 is CASSPSGQIYEQYF.